The 26 T cell receptor beta chains given below trace back to one sample, sequenced in a study of T cells after yellow fever vaccination (dated by TCRdb to 2018 to 2020). The treatment or condition label here, explained by the study, means: live attenuated yellow fever vaccine strain. Library method: 5' RACE. TCRdb records Illumina HiSeq 2500 as the sequencer. TCRdb reprocessed the public reads (quality trimming at Q25 with fastp, clone calling with MiXCR) and kept in-frame beta chains. Each CDR3 protein gets just one entry, which takes the most common genes and DNA from the rows behind it. Counted in this sample were under 400,000 distinct CDR3 sequences; 9.5% to 13% of them appeared once. The biggest ten clones account for 18% of the sample. Sequenced here: PBMCs, sampled on the day of the first yellow fever vaccination. These TCRs come from a man aged 18 to 35 who received the YFV17D yellow fever vaccine.

There are a few counts of this clonotype. The V and J genes are TRBV20-1 and TRBJ2-7, with 9 bases matching TRBD2. The CDR3 has 13 amino acids. Germline V gene lookup returns CDR1 DFQATT and CDR2 SNEGSKA (reference sequence). V lost 6 bases to trimming and J lost 2 bases; unmatched junction nucleotides: 5. In nucleotides, the CDR3 is TGCAGTGCAACTCGCGGGGGGGCCTACGAGCAGTACTTC. Amino acid sequence: CSATRGGAYEQYF.

This clonotype appeared a few times. The chain couples TRBV7-6 to TRBJ2-1; D possibly corresponds to TRBD1 (6 bases). The V end lost 4 bases, the J end lost 4 bases, and 17 bases lay between the germline ends. The CDR3 has 16 amino acids. The germline gives CDR1 SGHVS, CDR2 FNYEAQ. DNA for the CDR3: TGTGCCAGCAGCTCGTCTTGGACAGAGATTTACAATGAGCAGTTCTTC. Translating it yields CASSSSWTEIYNEQFF.

This clonotype was seen more than once but under ten times. The V gene is TRBV10-3, the J gene TRBJ2-5; 9 nucleotides match TRBD2. The CDR3 runs 12 residues. The germline CDR1 and CDR2 sequences are ENHRY and SYGVKD. J was trimmed by 3 bases and V by 8 bases; bases with no gene match: 1. Written as DNA, the CDR3 is TGTGCCATCGCGGGGGGGGAAGAGACCCAGTACTTC. Residues: CAIAGGEETQYF.

The chain couples TRBV7-9 to TRBJ1-5; D gene unclear. The germline V and J ends were trimmed by 1 base and 6 bases, with 7 bases remaining between them. Germline-derived CDR1 and CDR2 are SEHNR and FQNEAQ (reference sequence). This CDR3 spans 13 amino acids. The CDR3 protein is CASSLGGLQPQHF. Written as DNA, the CDR3 is TGTGCCAGCAGCTTAGGAGGTCTTCAGCCCCAGCATTTT.

This clonotype was observed a few times. The V gene is TRBV6-6, the J gene TRBJ2-2, with D unclear. The CDR3 is 13 amino acids. Trimming removed 0 bases from V and 6 bases from J, with 5 bases in between. Germline assignment: CDR1 MNHNY and CDR2 SVGAGI (reference sequence). The CDR3 sequence: CASSYSIAGELFF. For the CDR3, the DNA is TGTGCCAGCAGTTACTCGATCGCCGGGGAGCTGTTTTTT.

The chain employs TRBV20-1 and TRBJ2-5; 8 nucleotides align to TRBD2. The CDR3 length is 14 residues. V lost 4 bases and J lost 5; bases outside the gene matches: 9. Germline lookup yields CDR1 DFQATT and CDR2 SNEGSKA (reference sequence). The CDR3 nucleotides read TGCAGTGCTATCAACGGGGGGGCCTCGGAGACCCAGTACTTC. Its translation: CSAINGGASETQYF.

This clonotype was observed a few times. The rearrangement uses TRBV7-6 and TRBJ2-7; D call uncertain. V was cut by 11 bases and J by 0 bases, with 8 bases left in between. Germline assignment: CDR1 SGHVS and CDR2 FNYEAQ. CDR3 length: 11 residues. CDR3 in DNA: TGTGCCGCCATCTTCTCCTACGAGCAGTACGTC. Protein: CAAIFSYEQYV.

V is TRBV27 and J is TRBJ2-5, with D uncertain. Germline V gene data show CDR1 as MNHEY and CDR2 as SMNVEV (reference sequence). CDR3 length: 14 amino acids. Trimming cost V 5 bases and J 5 bases, with 15 bases left between them. CDR3 nucleotide sequence: TGTGCCAGCAGTCCCCCCCAGTCCCGGGAGACCCAGTACTTC. Residues: CASSPPQSRETQYF.

The table lists this clonotype with a few counts. The chain couples TRBV6-5 to TRBJ1-6, with a tentative D call TRBD1 (5 bases). CDR3 length: 18 amino acids. V was clipped by 2 bases and J by 8 bases, with 22 bases between them. Germline V gene data show CDR1 as MNHEY and CDR2 as SVGAGI. The CDR3: CASSYNLSPIGVDSPLHF. The CDR3 DNA reads TGTGCCAGCAGTTACAATCTAAGCCCAATAGGGGTTGATTCACCCCTCCACTTT.

This chain joins TRBV5-1 and TRBJ1-1; a possible D gene is TRBD1 (6 bases). V dropped 6 bases and J dropped 1 base, with 16 bases sitting between them. Germline V CDR1 and CDR2: SGHRS, YFSETQ. The CDR3 is 15 residues long. The CDR3 is CASKGGWGPNTEAFF. CDR3 in DNA: TGCGCCAGCAAGGGGGGGTGGGGGCCGAACACTGAAGCTTTCTTT.

The chain couples TRBV7-3 to TRBJ2-3; D unclear. Trimming cost V 8 bases and J 2 bases, with 11 bases left between them. Germline V gene sequence: CDR1 SGHTA, CDR2 FQGTGA. The CDR3 extends over 13 amino acids. CDR3 region: CASAKGHTDTQYF. The CDR3 region has the DNA TGTGCCAGCGCAAAGGGCCACACAGATACGCAGTATTTT.

This clonotype was detected a few times. The gene calls are TRBV12-5 and TRBJ1-1; D is undetermined. The CDR3 length is 12 residues. Trimming removed 2 bases from V and 9 bases from J, with 10 bases in between. Germline V lookup: CDR1 LGHNT, CDR2 FRNRAP. CDR3 loop: CASGLFTTQAFF. For the CDR3, the DNA is TGTGCTAGTGGTTTGTTCACTACCCAAGCTTTCTTT. The variable domain in full, with the rest retrieved from reference TRBV12-5 and TRBJ1-1, is DARVTQTPRHKVTEMGQEVTMRCQPILGHNTVFWYRQTMMQGLELLAYFRNRAPLDDSGMPKDRFSAEMPDATLATLKIQPSEPRDSAVYFCASGLFTTQAFFGQGTRLTVV.

The chain is built from TRBV7-9 and TRBJ1-2, with 8 bases matching TRBD1. This CDR3 comprises 14 residues. Unmatched junction bases numbered 9, after V lost 5 bases and J lost 7 bases. Germline V gives CDR1 SEHNR, CDR2 FQNEAQ (reference sequence). CDR3 amino acids: CASSPGQALGGYTF. CDR3 bases: TGTGCCAGCAGCCCGGGACAGGCCCTTGGTGGCTACACCTTC.

This clonotype was detected a few times. The chain combines TRBV21-1 with TRBJ2-5; the table's TRBD1 call for D was not verified on the DNA. TRBV21-1 has pseudogene status. This CDR3 comprises 14 residues. CDR3 sequence: CASNVTGRRETQYF. DNA for the CDR3: TGTGCCAGCAATGTTACAGGGAGGAGGGAGACCCAGTACTTC.

This clonotype was observed at least ten times. The J gene is TRBJ2-7, the V gene TRBV20-1; 7 bases match TRBD1. V lost 2 bases and J lost 2; bases outside the gene matches: 6. The V gene's germline CDR1 is DFQATT and CDR2 SNEGSKA (reference sequence). The CDR3 runs 14 residues. CDR3 loop: CSARPQGLTYEQYF. Written as DNA, the CDR3 is TGCAGTGCTAGACCACAGGGGTTGACCTACGAGCAGTACTTC.

This clonotype was counted only a few times. The chain is built from TRBV20-1 and TRBJ1-1; TRBD1 aligns across 8 bases. This CDR3 is built from 14 residues. V gave up 4 bases and J gave up 4 bases; unmatched junction bases: 8. Germline V CDR1 and CDR2: DFQATT, SNEGSKA (reference sequence). Written as DNA, the CDR3 is TGCAGTGCTACATCACCCAGGGGGCGCACTGAAGCTTTCTTT. This encodes CSATSPRGRTEAFF.

This clonotype is medium-sized within its sample. The J gene is TRBJ2-1, the V gene TRBV20-1; D not certain. The germline V gene has CDR1 DFQATT and CDR2 SNEGSKA (reference sequence). With 3 bases removed from V and 5 bases from J, the gap between germline ends came to 14 bases. The length of the CDR3 is 14 residues. In nucleotides, the CDR3 is TGCAGTGCTAGGATTGGGCCTCACGACAATGAGCAGTTCTTC. Amino acid sequence: CSARIGPHDNEQFF.

The genes are TRBV7-6 and TRBJ2-3; TRBD1 agrees at 8 bases. Germline assignment: CDR1 SGHVS and CDR2 FNYEAQ. The CDR3 consists of 16 residues. The V gene end was trimmed by 1 base and the J gene end by 5 bases; junction bases not matched to a gene: 8. CDR3 coding DNA: TGTGCCAGCAGCTTAGTTGGGGGGACAGGCGAAGATACGCAGTATTTT. This sequence encodes CASSLVGGTGEDTQYF.

This clonotype was observed a few times. The rearrangement uses TRBV12-3 or TRBV12-4 and TRBJ1-1; TRBD1 aligns across 9 bases. V lost 5 bases, J lost 5 bases, and 6 bases stayed unmatched. The CDR3 covers 14 residues. The CDR3 loop is CASSPTGGRTEAFF. CDR3 in DNA: TGTGCCAGCAGTCCTACAGGGGGCCGGACTGAAGCTTTCTTT.

This clonotype appeared a few times. This rearrangement joins TRBV20-1 to TRBJ1-1, with D unresolved. V lost 6 bases and J lost 2, with 19 bases in between. The CDR3 sequence is 15 residues long. Germline values: CDR1 DFQATT, CDR2 SNEGSKA (reference sequence). In nucleotides, the CDR3 is TGCAGTGCCACTTCGGGCGGGCTATATAACACTGAAGCTTTCTTT. Translated, it gives CSATSGGLYNTEAFF.

This chain joins TRBV5-4 and TRBJ2-4; the D call may be TRBD1 or TRBD2 (5 bases each). The CDR3 runs to 13 residues. Germline CDR1 SGHNT, CDR2 YYREEE (reference sequence). V was pared by 4 bases and J by 11 bases, with 16 bases between. The CDR3 nucleotides read TGTGCCAGCAGCAGGGACCCTAAAACGGTTCAGTACTTC. Amino acids: CASSRDPKTVQYF.

The chain uses TRBV5-4 and TRBJ1-1; D remains unclear. V was clipped by 10 bases and J by 3 bases, with 16 bases between them. Germline lookup yields CDR1 SGHNT and CDR2 YYREEE (reference sequence). This CDR3 contains 13 residues. In nucleotides, the CDR3 is TGTGCCCTGAGGGTGGGGTCGCACACTGAAGCTTTCTTT. Amino acids: CALRVGSHTEAFF.

This clonotype turned up a few times. This chain links TRBV9 with TRBJ2-6; D ambiguous. The V gene lost 0 bases and the J gene lost 13 bases, with 17 bases spanning the gap. The CDR3 runs to 15 residues. CDR1 is SGDLS, CDR2 YYNGEE, per germline. CDR3 in amino acids: CASSVATEYAWVLTF. The CDR3 nucleotides are TGTGCCAGCAGCGTAGCTACGGAATACGCCTGGGTCCTGACTTTC.

This rearrangement joins TRBV5-1 to TRBJ2-7; a weak D match, TRBD1 (7 bases). The CDR3 sequence is 15 residues long. With 0 bases removed from V and 5 bases from J, the gap between germline ends came to 15 bases. CDR1 is SGHRS, CDR2 YFSETQ, per germline. The CDR3 is CASSLAPGGSNEQYF. DNA for the CDR3: TGCGCCAGCAGCTTGGCTCCAGGGGGGTCCAACGAGCAGTACTTC.

This clonotype was recorded many times. The chain joins TRBV12-3 or TRBV12-4 to TRBJ2-2, with 8 bases identical to TRBD1. V gave up 1 base and J gave up 5 bases; unmatched junction bases: 6. The CDR3 contains 16 residues. In nucleotides, the CDR3 is TGTGCCAGCAGTTTAGGTGACAGGGGACGGACCGGGGAGCTGTTTTTT. This gives the protein CASSLGDRGRTGELFF.

This clonotype has just a few counts. CDR3 in amino acids: CASRRDRGDTEAFF. In nucleotides, the CDR3 is TGTGCCAGCAGACGTGACAGAGGCGACACTGAAGCTTTCTTT. The chain carries TRBV7-9 and TRBJ1-1; perhaps TRBD1 as D (5 bases). V lost 6 bases, J lost 3 bases, and 14 bases lay in between. There are 14 residues in the CDR3. The V gene's germline CDR1 is SEHNR and CDR2 FQNEAQ (reference sequence). The full variable domain, its missing parts supplied by reference TRBV7-9 and TRBJ1-1, is DTGVSQNPRHKITKRGQNVTFRCDPISEHNRLYWYRQTLGQGPEFLTYFQNEAQLEKSRLLSDRFSAERPKGSFSTLEIQRTEQGDSAMYLCASRRDRGDTEAFFGQGTRLTVV.